Shown below are 11 T cell receptor beta chains from a single sample sequenced in a study of blood T cell repertoires in COVID-19. Assay used: immunoSEQ multiplex PCR; TCRdb lists only in-frame clones, some missing. The data hold 150,000 to 180,000 clones, with about 83% observed a single time. The sequenced sample consisted of peripheral blood. The receptors were gathered from a woman in her sixties with COVID-19, enrolled during active disease.

The CDR3 DNA sequence: TGTGCCAGCTCACCACCTGGCACAGCCGAAGCTTTCTTT. The encoded protein is CASSPPGTAEAFF. The chain joins TRBV18 to TRBJ1-1; D ambiguous. Trimming cost V 0 bases and J 8 bases, with 10 bases left between them. Germline V gene lookup returns CDR1 KGHSH and CDR2 LQKENI. The CDR3 is made up of 13 amino acids.

The CDR3 sequence: CASSGGTSLTYNEQFF. The CDR3, as DNA: TGTGCCAGCAGCGGTGGGACTAGCCTAACCTACAATGAGCAGTTCTTC. The V gene is TRBV13, the J gene TRBJ2-1; 9 bases line up with TRBD2. This CDR3 is built from 16 residues. The ends lost 5 bases at V and 2 bases at J; junction bases unmatched: 7. The germline V gene encodes CDR1 PRHDT and CDR2 FYEKMQ (reference sequence). Full variable domain (rest looked up from reference TRBV13 and TRBJ2-1): AAGVIQSPRHLIKEKRETATLKCYPIPRHDTVYWYQQGPGQDPQFLISFYEKMQSDKGSIPDRFSAQQFSDYHSELNMSSLELGDSALYFCASSGGTSLTYNEQFFGPGTRLTVL.

The J gene is TRBJ2-3, the V gene TRBV6-8; D is possibly TRBD1 (5 bases). The V end was cut by 9 bases, the J end by 5 bases, with 21 bases between. Germline V CDR1 and CDR2: MNHGY, SAAAGT. The CDR3 contains 15 residues. CDR3: CARTVSGRAEDTQYF. The CDR3 nucleotides are TGTGCCAGAACAGTTAGTGGCAGGGCTGAAGATACGCAGTATTTT.

The genes are TRBV6-1 and TRBJ1-6, with D perhaps TRBD1 (5 bases). The CDR3 has 16 residues. V was cut by 3 bases and J by 6 bases, with 15 bases left in between. In germline, CDR1 is MNHNS, CDR2 SASEGT. CDR3 DNA sequence: TGTGCCAGCAGTGAGGGTAGGGGATCGGGTAATTCACCCCTCCACTTT. Translated: CASSEGRGSGNSPLHF.

A few counts support this clone. The V gene is TRBV6-6, the J gene TRBJ2-1; D is undetermined. The CDR3 sequence is 11 residues long. From germline, CDR1 is MNHNY and CDR2 SVGAGI (reference sequence). The V gene lost 5 bases and the J gene lost 10 bases, with 9 bases spanning the gap. This chain's CDR3 is CASSRQAEQFF. DNA of the CDR3: TGTGCCAGCAGTAGGCAGGCCGAGCAGTTCTTC.

V gene TRBV19 combines with J gene TRBJ1-3, with D maybe TRBD1 (5 bases). Between the trimmed V and J ends, which lost 10 bases and 2 bases, there was a span of 18 bases. The CDR3 consists of 15 residues. Germline CDR1 LNHDA, CDR2 SQIVND (reference sequence). This CDR3 is CATRDSSATGNTIYF. The CDR3 DNA reads as TGTGCCACCCGGGACTCCTCGGCCACTGGAAACACCATATATTTT.

This chain connects TRBV14 to TRBJ1-2; D perhaps matches TRBD1 (5 bases). The CDR3 covers 16 residues. The V end lost 1 base, the J end lost 7 bases, and 19 bases lay between the germline ends. Germline CDR1 reads SGHDN; CDR2 reads FVKESK. The CDR3 sequence: CASSQVRGLGDSGYTF. The CDR3, as DNA: TGTGCCAGCAGCCAAGTGAGGGGCTTGGGGGACTCTGGCTACACCTTC.

The V and J genes are TRBV4-1 and TRBJ2-1; 8 bases line up with TRBD2. The germline CDR1 and CDR2 sequences are MGHRA and YSYEKL. The CDR3 sequence is 14 residues long. The ends lost 1 base at V and 6 bases at J; junction bases unmatched: 2. The CDR3: CASSQVAGGNEQFF. The CDR3 DNA reads as TGCGCCAGCAGCCAAGTTGCGGGGGGCAATGAGCAGTTCTTC.

This clone was observed a handful of times. The chain links TRBV30 to TRBJ2-5, with 8 bases that match TRBD2. Germline V CDR1 and CDR2: GTSNPN, SVGIG (reference sequence). This CDR3 region has 16 residues. The V gene end was trimmed by 0 bases and the J gene end by 2 bases; junction bases not matched to a gene: 8. As DNA, the CDR3 is TGTGCCTGGAGTGTACTCAAGCGGGGGACGCAAGAGACCCAGTACTTC. It translates to CAWSVLKRGTQETQYF.

This clone occurred a few times. The V and J genes are TRBV5-1 and TRBJ2-7; 12 nucleotides agree with TRBD1. Unmatched junction bases numbered 6, after V lost 1 base and J lost 7 bases. This CDR3 is 15 amino acids long. Germline lookup yields CDR1 SGHRS and CDR2 YFSETQ. The CDR3 region is CASSLSGTGGEEQYF. CDR3 DNA: TGCGCCAGCAGCTTGTCCGGGACAGGGGGCGAAGAGCAGTACTTC.

V gene TRBV5-6 combines with J gene TRBJ1-3; 8 bases fit TRBD1. The CDR3 covers 16 residues. V was pared by 3 bases and J by 0 bases, with 5 bases of the junction left unmatched. The germline V gene encodes CDR1 SGHDT and CDR2 YYEEEE. The CDR3 DNA is TGTGCCAGCAGCTACCGGGACAGGAGCTCTGGAAACACCATATATTTT. Its translation: CASSYRDRSSGNTIYF.